One sample yielded the 29 T cell receptor beta chains listed below, sequenced in a study of blood T cell repertoires in COVID-19. Clones were read by immunoSEQ multiplex PCR, and TCRdb kept only the in-frame ones, dropping some. Of tens of thousands of clones in the sample, around nine tenths were seen once. The sequenced material came from peripheral blood. These receptors were collected from a woman at least 80 years old with acute or convalescent COVID-19.

The rearrangement links TRBV19 to TRBJ1-5; TRBD1 matches 7 bases. The ends lost 11 bases at V and 0 bases at J; junction bases unmatched: 10. Per the germline V gene, CDR1 is LNHDA and CDR2 is SQIVND (reference sequence). The CDR3 contains 15 residues. CDR3 region: CASRGQPYSNQPQHF. The DNA of the CDR3 is TGTGCCTCTAGGGGGCAGCCTTATAGCAATCAGCCCCAGCATTTT.

The chain links TRBV13 to TRBJ2-5, with D possibly being TRBD1 (5 bases). The V gene lost 0 bases and the J gene lost 4 bases, with 9 bases spanning the gap. Per the germline V gene, CDR1 is PRHDT and CDR2 is FYEKMQ (reference sequence). This CDR3 contains 14 residues. The CDR3 DNA reads as TGTGCCAGCAGCTTAGGCCAGGGCGTAGAGACCCAGTACTTC. Amino acids: CASSLGQGVETQYF.

The rearrangement joins TRBV6-1 to TRBJ2-7; the D is unclear. V dropped 2 bases and J dropped 4 bases, with 6 bases sitting between them. This CDR3 has 12 amino acids. Germline CDR1 reads MNHNS; CDR2 reads SASEGT. The DNA of the CDR3 is TGTGCCAGCAGTGAAATGAGGTACGAGCAGTACTTC. It translates to CASSEMRYEQYF.

In DNA form, the CDR3 reads TGTGCCAGCAGCCAAGAAATTCGGGGACATCAATTCTTC. Translating gives CASSQEIRGHQFF. The chain combines TRBV3-1 (or the pseudogene TRBV3-2) with TRBJ2-1; tentatively, D is TRBD1 (6 bases). V lost 0 bases to trimming and J lost 16 bases, with 16 bases between them. Germline CDR1 and CDR2: LGHDT and YNNKEL (reference sequence). The CDR3 runs 13 residues.

The gene calls are TRBV2 and TRBJ2-1, with D perhaps matching TRBD2 (7 bases). Looked up from germline, CDR1 is SNHLY and CDR2 is FYNNEI. Trimming took off 6 bases at V and 5 bases at J, with 17 bases between the two ends. The CDR3 sequence is 15 residues long. CDR3 DNA sequence: TGTGCCAGCAGCGAGGGTGGGGGGGCAGACAATGAGCAGTTCTTC. This codes for CASSEGGGADNEQFF. Based on the CDR3 plus reference TRBV2 and TRBJ2-1, the full variable domain is EPEVTQTPSHQVTQMGQEVILRCVPISNHLYFYWYRQILGQKVEFLVSFYNNEISEKSEIFDDQFSVERPDGSNFTLKIRSTKLEDSAMYFCASSEGGGADNEQFFGPGTRLTVL.

This rearrangement joins TRBV5-6 to TRBJ2-7, with 8 bases lining up with TRBD2. Germline V gene sequence: CDR1 SGHDT, CDR2 YYEEEE. Trimming took 4 bases from V and 3 from J; bases not matched to a gene: 6. This CDR3 has 14 residues. CDR3 sequence reads: CASSPGGSSYEQYV. For the CDR3, the DNA is TGTGCCAGCAGCCCGGGGGGGTCCAGCTACGAGCAGTACGTC.

V usage is TRBV5-1 and J usage is TRBJ1-1, with no clear D. The CDR3 has 19 amino acids. V was clipped by 0 bases and J by 1 base, with 22 bases between them. The germline CDR1 and CDR2 sequences are SGHRS and YFSETQ. As DNA, the CDR3 is TGCGCCAGCAGCTTGGCCGTGCTGAGTCGGGGTGGGAAGAACACTGAAGCTTTCTTT. This codes for CASSLAVLSRGGKNTEAFF.

V is TRBV18 and J is TRBJ1-3; D not certain. The CDR3 length is 16 residues. Germline V gives CDR1 KGHSH, CDR2 LQKENI. The V and J ends lost 3 bases and 0 bases respectively, with 12 bases between them. The CDR3 protein is CASSPTLSISGNTIYF. Written as DNA, the CDR3 is TGTGCCAGCTCACCGACACTCTCTATCTCTGGAAACACCATATATTTT.

This chain uses TRBV10-2 with TRBJ2-5; 10 bases are shared with TRBD1. CDR1 and CDR2 from the germline V gene are WSHSY and SAAADI. The CDR3 has 15 residues. V shed 3 bases and J 7 bases; nucleotides not matched to a gene: 8. CDR3: CASSDPGQGLVTQYF. The CDR3 DNA sequence: TGCGCCAGCAGTGATCCGGGACAGGGGTTGGTGACCCAGTACTTC.

This chain uses TRBV24-1 with TRBJ2-5; D might be TRBD2 (6 bases). Trimming cost V 4 bases and J 7 bases, with 18 bases left between them. Looked up from germline, CDR1 is KGHDR and CDR2 is SFDVKD. The CDR3 runs 15 residues. The CDR3 loop is CATSDTGTSGRTQYF. DNA for the CDR3: TGTGCCACCAGTGACACCGGGACTTCTGGGAGGACCCAGTACTTC.

In its sample, this clone was seen a few times. J is TRBJ1-1 and V is TRBV14; a possible D gene is TRBD1 (5 bases). This CDR3 is built from 13 residues. The germline V and J ends were trimmed by 4 bases and 4 bases, with 10 bases remaining between them. From germline, CDR1 is SGHDN and CDR2 FVKESK. CDR3 sequence (DNA): TGTGCCAGCAGCCCGACAGACCTCACTGAAGCTTTCTTT. Translation gives CASSPTDLTEAFF.

The rearrangement joins TRBV29-1 to TRBJ1-1, with a weak D call TRBD1 (5 bases). This CDR3 spans 13 amino acids. The V end lost 4 bases, the J end lost 8 bases, and 17 bases lay between the germline ends. CDR1 and CDR2 from the germline V gene are SQVTM and ANQGSEA. Written as DNA, the CDR3 is TGCAGCGTTGCTCGGGGACTCGAGGGCGAAGCTTTCTTT. Its protein is CSVARGLEGEAFF.

J is TRBJ2-7 and V is TRBV10-2; 8 nucleotides align to TRBD1. The CDR3 consists of 14 residues. The germline V gene has CDR1 WSHSY and CDR2 SAAADI. The V and J ends lost 8 bases and 4 bases, in that order; junction bases with no gene match: 10. CDR3 nucleotide sequence: TGCGCCAGCGGTAAATCCAGGGGGCAATACGAGCAGTACGTC. Its protein is CASGKSRGQYEQYV.

The CDR3 spells CSASRRLAVDEQFF. The CDR3 DNA follows: TGCAGTGCTAGTAGGCGGCTAGCAGTGGATGAGCAGTTCTTC. The rearrangement uses TRBV20-1 and TRBJ2-1; TRBD2 might be the D (5 bases). The CDR3 consists of 14 residues. The V and J ends lost 3 bases and 8 bases respectively, with 17 bases between them. The germline V gene encodes CDR1 DFQATT and CDR2 SNEGSKA (reference sequence).

The chain is built from TRBV27 and TRBJ1-1, with D possibly TRBD1 on 5 matching bases. V lost 8 bases and J lost 8, with 18 bases in between. In germline, CDR1 is MNHEY, CDR2 SMNVEV (reference sequence). This CDR3 spans 13 amino acids. Written as DNA, the CDR3 is TGTGCCAGCGTTATGACCACGGGGGGGGAAGCTTTCTTT. It encodes CASVMTTGGEAFF.

The chain has TRBV19 and TRBJ2-5; D perhaps matches TRBD2 (5 bases). This CDR3 is built from 16 residues. The V gene lost 5 bases and the J gene lost 4 bases, with 20 bases spanning the gap. Germline lookup yields CDR1 LNHDA and CDR2 SQIVND (reference sequence). The CDR3 loop reads CASSPSGSSPLETQYF. CDR3 coding DNA: TGTGCCAGTAGTCCCTCGGGGTCGTCGCCGCTAGAGACCCAGTACTTC.

V is TRBV19 and J is TRBJ2-7; 7 bases align to TRBD1. The CDR3 contains 17 residues. Germline V gene sequence: CDR1 LNHDA, CDR2 SQIVND (reference sequence). V dropped 2 bases and J dropped 3; count of bases not matched to a gene: 13. This CDR3 reads CASSISLGTVRDYEQYF. CDR3 in DNA: TGTGCCAGTAGTATATCCCTCGGGACAGTAAGGGACTACGAGCAGTACTTC.

The chain recombines TRBV6-5 with TRBJ2-7; D is unresolved. The V gene's germline CDR1 is MNHEY and CDR2 SVGAGI. This CDR3 has 13 amino acids. The V end was cut by 10 bases, the J end by 6 bases, with 19 bases between. CDR3: CATETPLLSEQYF. The CDR3 DNA reads TGTGCCACGGAGACGCCGCTCCTTTCCGAGCAGTACTTC.

The chain has TRBV5-6 and TRBJ2-5; D ambiguous. V lost 4 bases and J lost 3, with 10 bases in between. CDR3 length: 13 residues. The germline V gene encodes CDR1 SGHDT and CDR2 YYEEEE. The CDR3 spells CASSPAREETQYF. For the CDR3, the DNA is TGTGCCAGCAGCCCTGCCCGGGAAGAGACCCAGTACTTC.

With respect to this clone: The DNA is omitted, as the CDR3 cannot be located on it reliably, and the CDR3 follows TCRdb's listing. This chain joins TRBV29-1 and TRBJ2-3; the table assigns TRBD2, which was not confirmed against the DNA. In germline, CDR1 is SQVTM, CDR2 ANQGSEA. Termini included, the CDR3 measures 10 amino acids. The CDR3: CSVGSGITYF.

This chain connects TRBV5-5 to TRBJ1-2; D is possibly TRBD1 (6 bases). V lost 1 base and J 0 bases, leaving 13 bases between the germline ends. Germline V gene lookup returns CDR1 SGHKS and CDR2 YYEKEE (reference sequence). CDR3 length: 16 residues. CDR3 sequence: CASSLIGAGANYGYTF. The CDR3 nucleotides read TGTGCCAGCAGCTTGATCGGGGCAGGGGCTAACTATGGCTACACCTTC.

The V gene is TRBV5-1, the J gene TRBJ1-2, with 7 bases aligning to TRBD1. J lost 0 bases, V lost 4 bases, and 6 bases had no gene match. This CDR3 has 15 residues. Germline V gives CDR1 SGHRS, CDR2 YFSETQ. The CDR3 DNA reads as TGCGCCAGCAGCCCGGACAGGCCTCCTAACTATGGCTACACCTTC. Residues: CASSPDRPPNYGYTF.

The chain uses TRBV19 and TRBJ1-6; D is perhaps TRBD1 (5 bases). Trimming stripped 6 bases from V and 8 bases from J, with 17 bases between. The CDR3 has 15 residues. The germline CDR1 and CDR2 sequences are LNHDA and SQIVND (reference sequence). The CDR3 DNA reads as TGTGCCAGTAGACTGACCTACCGGGGGGATTCACCCCTCCACTTT. Its translation: CASRLTYRGDSPLHF.

In DNA form, the CDR3 reads TGTGCCAGCAGCCAGGGACAGGAATACAATGAGCAGTTCTTC. Translated, it gives CASSQGQEYNEQFF. The chain recombines TRBV16 with TRBJ2-1; 8 bases are shared with TRBD1. The CDR3 covers 14 residues. Germline V lookup: CDR1 KGHSY, CDR2 FQNENV. V lost 3 bases and J lost 4; bases outside the gene matches: 2.

The chain has TRBV3-1 (or the pseudogene TRBV3-2) and TRBJ2-5, with 8 bases that match TRBD2. Trimming removed 0 bases from V and 1 base from J; junction bases left unmatched: 25. Germline V gene data show CDR1 as LGHDT and CDR2 as YNNKEL (reference sequence). The CDR3 runs 23 residues. The CDR3 spells CASSQDPRWAGGLEGRFQETQYF. CDR3 nucleotide sequence: TGTGCCAGCAGCCAAGATCCCCGGTGGGCGGGGGGTCTTGAAGGGCGTTTCCAAGAGACCCAGTACTTC.

This chain links TRBV11-2 with TRBJ2-3; 9 bases are a match to TRBD2. The germline V gene has CDR1 SGHAT and CDR2 FQNNGV. The CDR3 is 15 amino acids. Trimming removed 5 bases from V and 5 bases from J; junction bases left unmatched: 8. Here the CDR3 DNA reads TGTGCCAGCAGCCAATTGGGCGGGGGGGTAGATACGCAGTATTTT. It yields the protein CASSQLGGGVDTQYF.

The chain carries TRBV28 and TRBJ1-2, with 8 bases matching TRBD1. This CDR3 has 14 amino acids. J gave up 2 bases and V 5 bases, and 4 bases lay outside the gene matches. The V gene's germline CDR1 is MDHEN and CDR2 SYDVKM. The CDR3 sequence: CASSTGQGNYGYTF. The CDR3 DNA follows: TGTGCCAGCAGTACCGGACAGGGAAACTATGGCTACACCTTC.

The chain employs TRBV6-5 and TRBJ1-5; D uncertain. In germline, CDR1 is MNHEY, CDR2 SVGAGI. This CDR3 is 14 amino acids long. V lost 5 bases, J lost 2 bases, and 10 bases lay in between. The CDR3, as DNA: TGTGCCAGCAGTCCCCGGTTTGGCAATCAGCCCCAGCATTTT. The encoded protein is CASSPRFGNQPQHF.

The chain couples TRBV5-4 to TRBJ1-1, with 7 positions matching TRBD1. There are 15 residues in the CDR3. The germline CDR1 and CDR2 sequences are SGHNT and YYREEE (reference sequence). V gave up 4 bases and J gave up 1 base; unmatched junction bases: 7. CDR3 in amino acids: CASSTRQGANTEAFF. The DNA for the CDR3 is TGTGCCAGCAGCACCCGACAGGGCGCGAACACTGAAGCTTTCTTT.